In its sample, the clone carrying this TCR beta chain was seen a few times. Original processing methods: Reference gene primer amplification in the assay estimated nucleated cell counts. The protocol was immunoSEQ multiplex PCR, while the TCRdb copy is restricted to in-frame clones and leaves out a portion. The DNA gave D and trimming, while V, J and clone size come from that table. This sample has 60,000 to 75,000 clones, with approximately 89% found just once. This record belongs to a study of blood T cell repertoires in COVID-19. Sequences were obtained from peripheral blood. The receptor was derived from a woman in her fifties or sixties with acute or convalescent COVID-19.

CDR3 sequence: CASEVGGSYNEQFF. In DNA, the CDR3 is TGTGCCAGCGAGGTGGGGGGCTCCTACAATGAGCAGTTCTTC. The chain is built from TRBV7-9 and TRBJ2-1; the D gene is possibly TRBD2 (6 bases). The V and J ends lost 8 bases and 0 bases respectively, with 11 bases between them. The CDR3 sequence is 14 residues long. From germline, CDR1 is SEHNR and CDR2 FQNEAQ (reference sequence).